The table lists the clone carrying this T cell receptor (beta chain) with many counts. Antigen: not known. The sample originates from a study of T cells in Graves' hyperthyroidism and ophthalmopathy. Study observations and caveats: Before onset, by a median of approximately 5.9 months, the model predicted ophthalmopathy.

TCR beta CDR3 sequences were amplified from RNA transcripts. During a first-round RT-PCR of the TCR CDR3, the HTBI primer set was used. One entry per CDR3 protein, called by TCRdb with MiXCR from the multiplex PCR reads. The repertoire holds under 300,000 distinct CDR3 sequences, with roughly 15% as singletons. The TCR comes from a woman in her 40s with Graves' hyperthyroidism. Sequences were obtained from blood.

The CDR3 DNA is TGCAGTGCTAGGGGGACCGACTTAGCCAAAAACATTCAGTACTTC. Its translation is CSARGTDLAKNIQYF. V gene TRBV20-1 combines with J gene TRBJ2-4, with D possibly being TRBD1 or TRBD2 (5 bases each). V was clipped by 3 bases and J by 0 bases, with 12 bases between them. CDR3 length equals 15 residues. The germline V gene encodes CDR1 DFQATT and CDR2 SNEGSKA (reference sequence).